The next 16 T cell receptor beta chains were all read from a single sample in a study of Tregs in tolerant kidney transplant recipients. Profiling relied on immunoSEQ multiplex PCR, and the TCRdb table lists in-frame clones only, not all of them. Of 75,000 to 80,000 clones listed, roughly 90% were seen once; the top ten hold approximately 0.37%. Source: Tregs from blood, taken before the transplant. Receptors originate from a human donor who received a combined kidney and bone marrow transplant.

The chain joins TRBV29-1 to TRBJ2-5; 8 nucleotides line up with TRBD1. CDR3 length: 13 residues. Germline trimming cut 6 bases from V and 1 base from J; bases unmatched to any gene: 4. Per the germline V gene, CDR1 is SQVTM and CDR2 is ANQGSEA. The CDR3 sequence: CSVEGQAQETQYF. DNA of the CDR3: TGCAGCGTCGAGGGACAGGCCCAAGAGACCCAGTACTTC.

This clone was picked up one time. The chain uses TRBV11-2 and TRBJ2-2, with TRBD2 as a possible D gene (6 bases). Germline values: CDR1 SGHAT, CDR2 FQNNGV. This CDR3 region has 15 residues. Trimming pared 2 bases from V and 0 bases from J, leaving 7 bases between. CDR3 in DNA: TGTGCCAGCAGCTTATGGAGGGCGAACACCGGGGAGCTGTTTTTT. Translating it yields CASSLWRANTGELFF.

The chain joins TRBV4-1 to TRBJ2-7, with D perhaps being TRBD1 or TRBD2 (5 bases each). CDR1 is MGHRA, CDR2 YSYEKL, per germline. Trimming pared 4 bases from V and 2 bases from J, leaving 12 bases between. The CDR3 consists of 14 residues. The CDR3 nucleotides read TGCGCCAGCAGCCTCCGGGACGTCCCCTACGAGCAGTACTTC. Translated, it gives CASSLRDVPYEQYF.

This clone came up a few times. This rearrangement joins TRBV5-1 to TRBJ2-5, with 9 bases aligning to TRBD2. Germline assignment: CDR1 SGHRS and CDR2 YFSETQ. The CDR3 sequence is 16 residues long. Losses at the gene ends were 4 bases for V and 5 bases for J; bases not matched to a gene: 12. The CDR3 region is CASSRGDSGSGETQYF. The CDR3 DNA sequence: TGCGCCAGCAGCAGGGGGGATAGCGGGAGCGGGGAGACCCAGTACTTC.

This sequence joins TRBV15 and TRBJ2-7; 7 bases agree with TRBD1. The CDR3 sequence is 14 residues long. The germline V gene has CDR1 LNHNV and CDR2 YYDKDF (reference sequence). J was trimmed by 3 bases and V by 3 bases; bases with no gene match: 5. CDR3 amino acids: CATSSSGGVYEQYF. The CDR3, as DNA: TGTGCCACCAGCAGTTCAGGGGGTGTCTACGAGCAGTACTTC.

The CDR3 DNA reads as TGTGCCAGCAGCTTGGGACAGGGTTCCGGTGGGGCCAACGTCCTGACTTTC. Its protein product is CASSLGQGSGGANVLTF. The chain joins TRBV5-4 to TRBJ2-6; 7 bases match TRBD1. The CDR3 covers 17 residues. CDR1 and CDR2 from the germline V gene are SGHNT and YYREEE (reference sequence). The ends lost 0 bases at V and 3 bases at J; junction bases unmatched: 6.

This clone was observed a few times. The chain uses TRBV19 and TRBJ2-5; D could derive from TRBD1 or TRBD2 (5 bases each). Trimming took 5 bases from V and 4 from J, leaving 14 bases between them. Looked up from germline, CDR1 is LNHDA and CDR2 is SQIVND (reference sequence). This CDR3 contains 14 residues. CDR3 in amino acids: CASSPGTWGETQYF. The CDR3 DNA reads as TGTGCCAGTAGTCCGGGGACCTGGGGAGAGACCCAGTACTTC.

The CDR3 DNA sequence: TGCGCCAGCAGCTTGGCCATGGGGGCAGGGGTAGCTTTCTTT. This translates into CASSLAMGAGVAFF. The gene calls are TRBV5-1 and TRBJ1-1, with D possibly being TRBD1 (6 bases). This CDR3 comprises 14 residues. Germline V gene sequence: CDR1 SGHRS, CDR2 YFSETQ. Deletions cut 0 bases from V and 10 bases from J, with 16 bases between. Using reference TRBV5-1 and TRBJ1-1 for the parts outside the CDR3, the full variable domain is KAGVTQTPRYLIKTRGQQVTLSCSPISGHRSVSWYQQTPGQGLQFLFEYFSETQRNKGNFPGRFSGRQFSNSRSEMNVSTLELGDSALYLCASSLAMGAGVAFFGQGTRLTVV.

V is TRBV28 and J is TRBJ1-2; D gene ambiguous. CDR3 length: 12 residues. Trimming shortened V by 5 bases and J by 5 bases, and 9 bases separated the two germline ends. Looked up from germline, CDR1 is MDHEN and CDR2 is SYDVKM. The CDR3 reads CASSEQEYGYTF. As DNA, the CDR3 is TGTGCCAGCAGTGAGCAAGAATATGGCTACACCTTC.

Here the CDR3 DNA reads TGTGCCAGCAGCTTCCTAATTTTCGAAACTAGCGGGAGAAGAGCTGAGCAGTTCTTC. Its translation is CASSFLIFETSGRRAEQFF. The V call is TRBV7-9, the J call TRBJ2-1; 11 bases are a match to TRBD2. The junction had 19 bases not matched to a gene; V was cut back by 3 bases and J by 9 bases. The CDR3 length is 19 residues. Germline CDR1 SEHNR, CDR2 FQNEAQ (reference sequence). Supplemented by reference TRBV7-9 and TRBJ2-1, the full variable domain reads DTGVSQNPRHKITKRGQNVTFRCDPISEHNRLYWYRQTLGQGPEFLTYFQNEAQLEKSRLLSDRFSAERPKGSFSTLEIQRTEQGDSAMYLCASSFLIFETSGRRAEQFFGPGTRLTVL.

This clone was found a few times. V is TRBV7-9 and J is TRBJ2-2, with 11 nucleotides matching TRBD1. This CDR3 has 14 residues. Germline CDR1 and CDR2: SEHNR and FQNEAQ (reference sequence). J gave up 5 bases and V 7 bases, and 3 bases lay outside the gene matches. The CDR3 reads CASKGQGETGELFF. The CDR3 bases are TGTGCCAGCAAGGGACAGGGGGAGACCGGGGAGCTGTTTTTT.

This clone was seen just once. The genes are TRBV28 and TRBJ2-3, with 10 bases lining up with TRBD2. CDR1 is MDHEN, CDR2 SYDVKM, per germline. The trim removed 2 bases at V and 1 base at J, leaving 6 bases unmatched. The CDR3 extends over 17 amino acids. The CDR3 loop reads CASSLVTGTSGTDTQYF. The CDR3 DNA is TGTGCCAGCAGTTTAGTGACCGGGACTAGCGGCACAGATACGCAGTATTTT.

The rearrangement joins TRBV5-4 to TRBJ2-1; D is ambiguous. The ends were cut back, 4 bases at V and 6 bases at J, with 8 bases in the middle. The CDR3 is 12 residues long. The germline gives CDR1 SGHNT, CDR2 YYREEE (reference sequence). CDR3 in DNA: TGTGCCAGCAGCGGGCCTGGCAATGAGCAGTTCTTC. This sequence encodes CASSGPGNEQFF.

This clone was observed once. The chain employs TRBV4-1 and TRBJ2-1; 8 bases are a match to TRBD2. Germline trimming cut 0 bases from V and 3 bases from J; bases unmatched to any gene: 4. CDR3 length equals 16 residues. CDR1 is MGHRA and CDR2 is YSYEKL in the germline V gene. The CDR3: CASSQEGLVYYNEQFF. The CDR3 nucleotides are TGCGCCAGCAGCCAAGAGGGACTAGTCTACTACAATGAGCAGTTCTTC.

The genes are TRBV27 and TRBJ1-5; D is uncertain. Per germline, CDR1 MNHEY and CDR2 SMNVEV (reference sequence). With 2 bases removed from V and 4 bases from J, the gap between germline ends came to 6 bases. This CDR3 comprises 13 residues. For the CDR3, the DNA is TGTGCCAGCAGTTTAACCCCGAATCAGCCCCAGCATTTT. Amino acids: CASSLTPNQPQHF.

The J gene is TRBJ2-3, the V gene TRBV7-9, with 8 bases matching TRBD2. The germline CDR1 and CDR2 sequences are SEHNR and FQNEAQ (reference sequence). The CDR3 sequence is 16 residues long. After removal of 5 bases from V and 2 bases from J, the junction contained 9 bases not matched to a gene. CDR3 sequence reads: CASSRPQREPTDTQYF. CDR3 in DNA: TGTGCCAGCAGCCGCCCTCAGCGGGAGCCCACAGATACGCAGTATTTT.